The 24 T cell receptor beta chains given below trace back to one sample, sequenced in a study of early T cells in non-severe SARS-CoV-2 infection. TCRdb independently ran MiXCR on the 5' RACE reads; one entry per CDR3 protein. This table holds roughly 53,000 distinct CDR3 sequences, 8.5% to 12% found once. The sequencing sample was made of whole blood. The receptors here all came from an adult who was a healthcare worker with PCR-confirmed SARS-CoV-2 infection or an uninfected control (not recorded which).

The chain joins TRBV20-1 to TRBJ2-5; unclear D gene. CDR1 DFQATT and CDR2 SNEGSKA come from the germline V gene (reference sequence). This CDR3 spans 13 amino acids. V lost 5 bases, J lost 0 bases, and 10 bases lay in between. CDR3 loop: CSALDTYQETQYF. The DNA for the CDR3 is TGCAGTGCTCTTGACACTTACCAAGAGACCCAGTACTTC.

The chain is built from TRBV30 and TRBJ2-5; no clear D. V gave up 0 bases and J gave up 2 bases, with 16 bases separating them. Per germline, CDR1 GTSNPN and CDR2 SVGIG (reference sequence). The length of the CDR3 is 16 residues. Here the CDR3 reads CAWSVKSWANQETQYF. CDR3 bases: TGTGCCTGGAGTGTAAAATCATGGGCAAATCAAGAGACCCAGTACTTC.

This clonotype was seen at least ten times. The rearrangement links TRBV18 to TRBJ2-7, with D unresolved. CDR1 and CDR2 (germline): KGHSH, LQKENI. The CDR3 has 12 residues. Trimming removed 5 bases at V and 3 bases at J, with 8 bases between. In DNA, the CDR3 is TGTGCCAGCTCAGCAACGGACTACGAGCAGTACTTC. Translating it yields CASSATDYEQYF.

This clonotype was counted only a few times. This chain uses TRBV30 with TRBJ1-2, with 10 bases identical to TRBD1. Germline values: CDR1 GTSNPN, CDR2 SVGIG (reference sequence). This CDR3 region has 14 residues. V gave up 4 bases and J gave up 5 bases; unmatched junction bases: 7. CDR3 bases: TGTGCCTGGAATATCTTGGGACAGGGGTATGGCTACACCTTC. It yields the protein CAWNILGQGYGYTF. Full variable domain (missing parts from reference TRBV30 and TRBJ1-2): SQTIHQWPATLVQPVGSPLSLECTVEGTSNPNLYWYRQAAGRGLQLLFYSVGIGQISSEVPQNLSASRPQDRQFILSSKKLLLSDSGFYLCAWNILGQGYGYTFGSGTRLTVV.

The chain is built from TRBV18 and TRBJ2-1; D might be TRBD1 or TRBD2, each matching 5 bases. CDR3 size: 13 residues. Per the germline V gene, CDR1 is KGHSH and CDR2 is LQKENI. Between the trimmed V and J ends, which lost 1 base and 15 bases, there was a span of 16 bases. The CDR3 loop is CASSPLGRVSGFF. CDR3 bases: TGTGCCAGCTCACCACTGGGACGGGTCAGTGGGTTCTTC.

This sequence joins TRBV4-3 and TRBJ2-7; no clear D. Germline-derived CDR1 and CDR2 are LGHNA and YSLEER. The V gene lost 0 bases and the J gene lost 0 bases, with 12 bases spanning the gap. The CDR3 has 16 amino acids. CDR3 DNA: TGCGCCAGCAGCCAAGAATGGAGAATCAGCTCCTACGAGCAGTACTTC. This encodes CASSQEWRISSYEQYF.

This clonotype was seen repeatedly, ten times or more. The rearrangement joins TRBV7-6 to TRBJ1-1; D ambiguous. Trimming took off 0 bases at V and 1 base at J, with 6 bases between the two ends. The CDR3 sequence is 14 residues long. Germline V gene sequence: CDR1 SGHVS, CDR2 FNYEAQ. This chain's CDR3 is CASSLALKNTEAFF. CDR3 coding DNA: TGTGCCAGCAGCTTAGCGCTCAAGAACACTGAAGCTTTCTTT.

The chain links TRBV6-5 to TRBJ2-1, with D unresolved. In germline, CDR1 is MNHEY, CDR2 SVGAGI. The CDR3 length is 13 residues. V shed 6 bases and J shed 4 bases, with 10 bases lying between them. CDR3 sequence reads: CASRMALYNEQFF. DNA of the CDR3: TGTGCCAGCAGGATGGCCCTTTACAATGAGCAGTTCTTC.

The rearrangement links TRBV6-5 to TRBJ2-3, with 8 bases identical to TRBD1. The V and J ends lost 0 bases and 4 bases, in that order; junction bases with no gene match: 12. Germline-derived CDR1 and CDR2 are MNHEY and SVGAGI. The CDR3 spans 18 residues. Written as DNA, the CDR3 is TGTGCCAGCAGTTACTCGGCGATGGGGGCAGGGGGCTCAGATACGCAGTATTTT. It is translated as CASSYSAMGAGGSDTQYF.

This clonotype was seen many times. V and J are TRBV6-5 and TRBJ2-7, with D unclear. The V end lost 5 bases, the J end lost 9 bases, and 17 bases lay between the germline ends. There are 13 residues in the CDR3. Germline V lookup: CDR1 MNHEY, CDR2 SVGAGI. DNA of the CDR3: TGTGCCAGCAGTCCCGTTACTAAACAGCGGCAGTACTTC. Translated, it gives CASSPVTKQRQYF.

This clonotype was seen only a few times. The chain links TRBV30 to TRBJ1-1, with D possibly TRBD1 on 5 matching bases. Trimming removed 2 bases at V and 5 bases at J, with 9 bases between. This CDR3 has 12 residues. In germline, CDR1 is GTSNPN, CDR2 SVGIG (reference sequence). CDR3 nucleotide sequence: TGTGCCTGGAGTCCCCAGGGAACTGAAGCTTTCTTT. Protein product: CAWSPQGTEAFF.

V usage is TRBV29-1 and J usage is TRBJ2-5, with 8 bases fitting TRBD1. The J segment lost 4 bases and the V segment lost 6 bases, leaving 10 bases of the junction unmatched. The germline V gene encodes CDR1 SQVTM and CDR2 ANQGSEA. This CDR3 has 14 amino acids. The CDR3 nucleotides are TGCAGCGTCCGGACCGCAGGGGGCCGAGAGACCCAGTACTTC. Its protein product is CSVRTAGGRETQYF.

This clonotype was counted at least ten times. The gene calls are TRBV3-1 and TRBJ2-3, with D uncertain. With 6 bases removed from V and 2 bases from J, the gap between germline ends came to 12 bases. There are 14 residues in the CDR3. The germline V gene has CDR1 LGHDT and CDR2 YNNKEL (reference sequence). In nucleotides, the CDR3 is TGTGCCAGCAGTCTAACTACTACCACAGATACGCAGTATTTT. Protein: CASSLTTTTDTQYF.

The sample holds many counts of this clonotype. The DNA for the CDR3 is TGTGCCAGCAGCCAGGGCCGGGGAAAGACCCAGTACTTC. This translates into CASSQGRGKTQYF. The chain carries TRBV7-9 and TRBJ2-5; D assignment may be TRBD1 or TRBD2 (5 bases each). Trimming stripped 5 bases from V and 6 bases from J, with 13 bases between. This CDR3 has 13 residues. In germline, CDR1 is SEHNR, CDR2 FQNEAQ (reference sequence). The complete variable domain, with remaining parts taken from reference TRBV7-9 and TRBJ2-5, reads DTGVSQNPRHKITKRGQNVTFRCDPISEHNRLYWYRQTLGQGPEFLTYFQNEAQLEKSRLLSDRFSAERPKGSFSTLEIQRTEQGDSAMYLCASSQGRGKTQYFGPGTRLLVL.

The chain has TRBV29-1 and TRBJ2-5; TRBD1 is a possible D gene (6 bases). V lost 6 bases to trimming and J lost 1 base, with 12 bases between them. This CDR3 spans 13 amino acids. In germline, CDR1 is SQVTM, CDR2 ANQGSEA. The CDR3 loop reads CSVARTVQETQYF. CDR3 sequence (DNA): TGCAGCGTGGCTCGGACAGTCCAAGAGACCCAGTACTTC.

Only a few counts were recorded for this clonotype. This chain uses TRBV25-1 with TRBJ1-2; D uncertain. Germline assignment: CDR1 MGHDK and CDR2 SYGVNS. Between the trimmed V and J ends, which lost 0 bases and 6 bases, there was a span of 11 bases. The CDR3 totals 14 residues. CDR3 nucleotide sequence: TGTGCCAGCAGTGAATATGTGGAATCGGATGGCTACACCTTC. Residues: CASSEYVESDGYTF.

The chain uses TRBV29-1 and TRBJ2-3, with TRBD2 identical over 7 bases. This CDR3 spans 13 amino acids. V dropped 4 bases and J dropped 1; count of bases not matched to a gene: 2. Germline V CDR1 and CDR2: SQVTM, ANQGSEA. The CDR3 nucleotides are TGCAGCGTTGGGACTAGAGGCACAGATACGCAGTATTTT. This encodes CSVGTRGTDTQYF.

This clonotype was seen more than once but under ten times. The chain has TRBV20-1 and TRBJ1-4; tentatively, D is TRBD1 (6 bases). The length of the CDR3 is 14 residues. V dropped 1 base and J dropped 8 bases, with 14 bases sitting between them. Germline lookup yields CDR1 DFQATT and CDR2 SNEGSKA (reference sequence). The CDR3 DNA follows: TGCAGTGCTAGAGCGGGCGTCGACAGGGAAAAACTGTTTTTT. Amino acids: CSARAGVDREKLFF.

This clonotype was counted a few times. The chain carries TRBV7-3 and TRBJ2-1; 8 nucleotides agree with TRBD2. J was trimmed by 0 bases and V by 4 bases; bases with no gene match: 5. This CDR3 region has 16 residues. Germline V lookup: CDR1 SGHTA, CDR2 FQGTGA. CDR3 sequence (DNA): TGTGCCAGCAGCTCCCTAAGCGGGAGCTCCTACAATGAGCAGTTCTTC. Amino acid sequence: CASSSLSGSSYNEQFF.

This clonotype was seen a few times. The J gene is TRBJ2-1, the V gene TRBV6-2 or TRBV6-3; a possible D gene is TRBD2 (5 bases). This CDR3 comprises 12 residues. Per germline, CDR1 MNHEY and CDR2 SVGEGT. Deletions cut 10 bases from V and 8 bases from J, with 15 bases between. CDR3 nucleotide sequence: TGTGCCACCTCCTCCCGGCGGGATGAGCAGTTCTTC. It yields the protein CATSSRRDEQFF.

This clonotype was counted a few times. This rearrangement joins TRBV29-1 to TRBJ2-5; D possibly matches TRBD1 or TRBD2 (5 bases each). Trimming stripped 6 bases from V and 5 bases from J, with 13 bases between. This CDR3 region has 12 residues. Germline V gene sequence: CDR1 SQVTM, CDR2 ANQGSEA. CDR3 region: CSVGTAGETQYF. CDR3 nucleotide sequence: TGCAGCGTCGGGACGGCCGGGGAGACCCAGTACTTC. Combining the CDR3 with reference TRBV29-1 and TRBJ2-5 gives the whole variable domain SAVISQKPSRDICQRGTSLTIQCQVDSQVTMMFWYRQQPGQSLTLIATANQGSEATYESGFVIDKFPISRPNLTFSTLTVSNMSPEDSSIYLCSVGTAGETQYFGPGTRLLVL.

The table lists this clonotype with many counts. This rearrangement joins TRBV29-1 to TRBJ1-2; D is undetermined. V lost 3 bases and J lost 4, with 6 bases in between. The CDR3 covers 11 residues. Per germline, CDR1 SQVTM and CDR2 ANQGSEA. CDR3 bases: TGCAGCGTTGACGGACCCTATGGCTACACCTTC. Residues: CSVDGPYGYTF.

CDR3 coding DNA: TGTGCCAGCAGCTTAATGAAGCGACTAGCCAATGAGCAGTTCTTC. Translated, it gives CASSLMKRLANEQFF. This chain joins TRBV7-8 and TRBJ2-1; 7 bases are shared with TRBD2. The germline CDR1 and CDR2 sequences are SGHVS and FQNEAQ. CDR3 size: 15 residues. The ends lost 2 bases at V and 6 bases at J; junction bases unmatched: 7.

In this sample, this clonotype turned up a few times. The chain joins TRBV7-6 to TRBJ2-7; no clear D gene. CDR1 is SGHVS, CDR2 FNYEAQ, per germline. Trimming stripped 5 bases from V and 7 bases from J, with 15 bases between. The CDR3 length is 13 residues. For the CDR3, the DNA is TGTGCCAGCAGCCTGATGACGACGGCGGAGCAGTACTTC. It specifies CASSLMTTAEQYF.